Listed below are T cell receptor beta chains from one sample, sequenced in a study of blood T cell repertoires in COVID-19. Sequencing was performed with immunoSEQ multiplex PCR; in TCRdb, only in-frame clones are kept and a portion is missing. The sample includes approximately 21,000 clones, about 93% of them seen just once. What was sequenced was peripheral blood. All receptors derive from a human donor in a cohort sampled during active COVID-19. CDR3s include the opening cysteine and the closing phenylalanine or tryptophan. A D gene is named only where the DNA matches it firmly. Clone sizes are given selectively: once, few, many, or a class where the clone is expanded.

>TRBJ1-1|.|once|TRBV5-1
CASSLQRDTEAFF
TGCGCCAGCAGCTTGCAGAGGGACACTGAAGCTTTCTTT
>TRBJ2-5|TRBD2|.|TRBV5-6
CASSSLVAGPGGETQYF
TGTGCCAGCAGCAGTTTAGTAGCCGGGCCGGGAGGTGAGACCCAGTACTTC
>TRBJ2-7|TRBD2|.|TRBV10-3
CAISEPGLVSYEQYF
TGTGCCATCAGTGAGCCCGGACTAGTCTCCTACGAGCAGTACTTC
>TRBJ1-2|.|.|TRBV6-5
CASSYSTRGLGYGYTF
TGTGCCAGCAGTTACTCGACAAGGGGATTGGGCTATGGCTACACCTTC
>TRBJ1-4|TRBD1|.|TRBV5-1
CASSRDLTGGPEKLFF
TGCGCCAGCAGCAGAGACCTGACAGGGGGGCCTGAAAAACTGTTTTTT
>TRBJ1-2|TRBD1|.|TRBV7-2
CASSLGQGDGYTF
TGTGCCAGCAGCTTGGGACAGGGAGATGGCTACACCTTC
>TRBJ1-2|TRBD1|.|TRBV29-1
CSVEGTGGEYGYTF
TGCAGCGTTGAGGGGACAGGGGGCGAGTATGGCTACACCTTC
>TRBJ1-1|.|.|TRBV11-3
CASSRGGAGVDEAFF
TGTGCCAGCAGCCGTGGGGGTGCAGGGGTGGATGAAGCTTTCTTT
>TRBJ1-5|.|.|TRBV19
CASSDSGNQPQHF
TGTGCCAGTAGTGATTCGGGAAATCAGCCCCAGCATTTT
>TRBJ2-5|.|.|TRBV6-5
CASRQGQETQYF
TGTGCCAGCAGACAGGGCCAAGAGACCCAGTACTTC
>TRBJ2-2|.|.|TRBV5-5
CASSLATTNTGELFF
TGTGCCAGCAGCCTGGCTACCACGAACACCGGGGAGCTGTTTTTT
>TRBJ2-7|TRBD1|.|TRBV10-3
CAISGGQGASYEQYF
TGTGCCATCAGCGGGGGACAGGGGGCGTCCTACGAGCAGTACTTC
>TRBJ2-7|TRBD1|.|TRBV3-1/TRBV3-2
CARLQGQAQNYEQYF
TGTGCCAGATTGCAGGGACAGGCCCAAAACTACGAGCAGTACTTC
>TRBJ2-1|TRBD2|.|TRBV10-3
CAISEPGAGIKGEQFF
TGTGCCATCAGTGAGCCCGGAGCGGGGATTAAGGGTGAGCAGTTCTTC
>TRBJ2-1|.|.|TRBV27
CASSSQGEGVNEQFF
TGTGCCAGCAGTTCTCAGGGTGAGGGGGTCAATGAGCAGTTCTTC
>TRBJ1-1|TRBD1|.|TRBV6-1
CASSEDRGDTEAFF
TGTGCCAGCAGTGAAGACAGGGGGGACACTGAAGCTTTCTTT
>TRBJ1-2|TRBD1|.|TRBV30
CALTGRGYTF
TGTGCCTTGACAGGGCGAGGCTACACCTTC
>TRBJ1-4|TRBD1|once|TRBV6-2/TRBV6-3
CASSYKRQGDQKLFF
TGTGCCAGCAGTTACAAGAGACAGGGGGACCAAAAACTGTTTTTT
>TRBJ2-3|.|.|TRBV7-6
CASSLGGGPTDTQYF
TGTGCCAGCAGCTTAGGGGGGGGGCCTACAGATACGCAGTATTTT
>TRBJ2-7|TRBD2|.|TRBV9
CASSVDGGEQYF
TGTGCCAGCAGCGTAGACGGGGGGGAGCAGTACTTC
>TRBJ2-7|.|once|TRBV7-2
CASSSLYEQYF
TGTGCCAGCAGCTCACTCTACGAGCAGTACTTC
>TRBJ1-6|.|.|TRBV7-2
CASSLGQAKYSPLHF
TGTGCCAGCAGCTTAGGGCAGGCGAAATATTCACCCCTCCACTTT
>TRBJ2-7|TRBD2|.|TRBV5-1
CASSLAGAGGLEQYF
TGCGCCAGCAGCTTGGCTGGTGCGGGGGGGCTCGAGCAGTACTTC
>TRBJ2-1|.|.|TRBV2
CASTLNRESYNEQFF
TGTGCCAGCACCCTTAACAGGGAGTCCTACAATGAGCAGTTCTTC
>TRBJ1-6|.|.|TRBV5-6
CASSLEQGDSPLHF
TGTGCCAGCAGCTTGGAACAGGGCGATTCACCCCTCCACTTT
>TRBJ1-2|.|.|TRBV7-8
CASSLTTGIPPPGLYGYTF
TGTGCCAGCAGCTTGACAACAGGAATCCCGCCACCCGGCCTCTATGGCTACACCTTC
>TRBJ1-4|.|.|TRBV19
CASNPKGYEKLFF
TGTGCCAGTAACCCCAAGGGGTACGAAAAACTGTTTTTT
>TRBJ1-5|.|few|TRBV2
CASSVGGSNQPQHF
TGTGCCAGCAGTGTTGGCGGAAGCAATCAGCCCCAGCATTTT
>TRBJ1-1|.|.|TRBV10-2
CASSAGNTEAFF
TGCGCCAGCAGTGCGGGAAACACTGAAGCTTTCTTT
>TRBJ2-7|TRBD2|.|TRBV4-1
CASSQGLAGGRNYEQYF
TGCGCCAGCAGCCAGGGACTAGCGGGGGGGCGAAACTACGAGCAGTACTTC
>TRBJ2-3|.|.|TRBV7-5
CARSLGSGSTDTQYF
TGTGCCAGAAGCTTAGGGAGCGGAAGCACAGATACGCAGTATTTT
>TRBJ1-1|TRBD1|.|TRBV19
CASSIPGGIVEAFF
TGTGCCAGTAGTATCCCAGGGGGTATTGTTGAAGCTTTCTTT
>TRBJ1-6|.|.|TRBV20-1
CSASLAGSYNSPLHF
TGCAGTGCTAGTCTCGCAGGCTCCTATAATTCACCCCTCCACTTT
>TRBJ1-4|.|.|TRBV6-6
CASSLSRATNEKLFF
TGTGCCAGCAGCCTCAGCAGGGCAACTAATGAAAAACTGTTTTTT
>TRBJ1-2|.|.|TRBV6-5
CASSLSLGDGYTF
TGTGCCAGCAGTCTCTCTCTGGGCGATGGCTACACCTTC
>TRBJ2-4|.|once|TRBV11-3
CASSDSPVGKNIQYF
TGTGCCAGCAGCGATTCCCCAGTCGGGAAAAACATTCAGTACTTC
>TRBJ2-3|.|.|TRBV5-1
CASSLWGPGSDTQYF
TGCGCCAGCAGCTTGTGGGGGCCGGGGTCAGATACGCAGTATTTT
>TRBJ1-2|.|once|TRBV21-1
CASSKNARGQAMPSYGYTF
TGTGCCAGCAGCAAAAATGCCCGGGGACAGGCGATGCCAAGCTATGGCTACACCTTC
>TRBJ1-1|TRBD1|.|TRBV5-4
CASSGQGGQNAFF
TGTGCCAGCTCGGGACAGGGTGGCCAGAATGCTTTCTTT
>TRBJ1-5|.|once|TRBV5-4
CASSRGGDTDQPQHF
TGTGCCAGCAGCCGGGGGGGGGACACGGATCAGCCCCAGCATTTT
>TRBJ1-2|.|.|TRBV4-3
CASSQDRQSYGYTF
TGCGCCAGCAGCCAAGACAGGCAATCCTATGGCTACACCTTC
>TRBJ2-2|.|few|TRBV10-2
CASRGGPTGELFF
TGCGCCAGTCGAGGGGGTCCCACCGGGGAGCTGTTTTTT
>TRBJ2-2|TRBD2|.|TRBV7-3
CASSPFPSGGTGELFF
TGTGCCAGCAGCCCCTTCCCCAGCGGGGGCACCGGGGAGCTGTTTTTT
>TRBJ1-2|TRBD1|.|TRBV9
CASSGGQGWGYTF
TGTGCCAGCAGCGGAGGACAGGGCTGGGGCTACACCTTC
>TRBJ1-2|TRBD1|medium-sized|TRBV5-1
CASSGYRGRGYTF
TGCGCCAGCAGCGGCTACAGGGGCCGTGGCTACACCTTC
>TRBJ1-2|.|.|TRBV3-1/TRBV3-2
CASSRANYGYTF
TGTGCCAGCAGCCGAGCTAACTATGGCTACACCTTC
>TRBJ2-1|TRBD2|once|TRBV4-2
CASSRAELAGGPNEQFF
TGTGCCAGCAGCCGCGCGGAACTAGCGGGGGGGCCCAATGAGCAGTTCTTC
>TRBJ1-2|.|.|TRBV30
CAWRRETDYGYTF
TGTGCCTGGAGGCGAGAAACGGACTATGGCTACACCTTC
>TRBJ2-1|TRBD2|.|TRBV27
CASSTGTMSINEQFF
TGTGCCAGCAGTACCGGGACTATGAGCATCAATGAGCAGTTCTTC